Below, 26 T cell receptor beta chains from the same sample are listed, as sequenced in a study of T cells in Graves' hyperthyroidism and ophthalmopathy. TCR beta CDR3 region amplification was performed from RNA transcripts. RT-PCR in the first round (using the HTBI primer set) targeted the TCR CDR3. In TCRdb, the multiplex PCR reads were re-called with MiXCR into one record per CDR3 protein. The sample comprises about 500,000 distinct CDR3 sequences, approximately 15% of which are singletons, and 15% to 20% rests with the top ten. The specimen was blood. Receptors originate from a woman aged 18-29 years with Graves' hyperthyroidism.

There are many counts of this clonotype. The rearrangement links TRBV20-1 to TRBJ2-7; 12 bases are shared with TRBD1. Germline V gives CDR1 DFQATT, CDR2 SNEGSKA (reference sequence). V lost 3 bases to trimming and J lost 5 bases; unmatched junction nucleotides: 5. The CDR3 runs to 14 residues. The CDR3 coding sequence is TGCAGTGCTAGCGGGACAGGGGGCGGAGACGAGCAGTACGTC. Translating it yields CSASGTGGGDEQYV.

This clonotype was recorded many times. This chain links TRBV12-3 or TRBV12-4 with TRBJ2-7; 7 nucleotides agree with TRBD1. Trimming cost V 1 base and J 3 bases; bases outside gene matches: 6. The CDR3 has 15 amino acids. The CDR3 sequence: CASSLVAGGDYEQYF. In DNA form, the CDR3 reads TGTGCCAGCAGTTTAGTGGCAGGGGGTGACTACGAGCAGTACTTC.

Many counts were recorded for this clonotype. This chain connects TRBV6-1 to TRBJ2-5; perhaps TRBD2 as D (6 bases). Germline values: CDR1 MNHNS, CDR2 SASEGT. Trimming shortened V by 5 bases and J by 2 bases, and 12 bases separated the two germline ends. This CDR3 is built from 14 residues. The CDR3 DNA follows: TGTGCCAGCAGTTACTACGGACTACAAGAGACCCAGTACTTC. This encodes CASSYYGLQETQYF.

Many counts were recorded for this clonotype. The gene calls are TRBV27 and TRBJ2-1, with D maybe TRBD2 (5 bases). Germline V gene lookup returns CDR1 MNHEY and CDR2 SMNVEV (reference sequence). With 2 bases removed from V and 10 bases from J, the gap between germline ends came to 15 bases. The CDR3 has 14 residues. CDR3 loop: CASSLSFGRGEQFF. Written as DNA, the CDR3 is TGTGCCAGCAGTTTAAGCTTCGGTAGAGGGGAGCAGTTCTTC.

Ten or more counts support this clonotype. The J gene is TRBJ2-1, the V gene TRBV27, with TRBD1 identical over 8 bases. This CDR3 has 17 amino acids. V was pared by 3 bases and J by 6 bases, with 13 bases of the junction left unmatched. CDR1 is MNHEY, CDR2 SMNVEV, per germline (reference sequence). The CDR3 DNA reads as TGTGCCAGCAGTTTTCTTCGTGGACAGGGAGAAACCAATGAGCAGTTCTTC. This translates into CASSFLRGQGETNEQFF.

This clonotype was counted ten times or more. The genes are TRBV12-3 or TRBV12-4 and TRBJ1-3, with D possibly matching TRBD1 (6 bases). The length of the CDR3 is 16 residues. V shed 6 bases and J shed 1 base, with 16 bases lying between them. CDR3 nucleotides: TGTGCCAGCAGGAACCCCGGGACACCATCTGGAAACACCATATATTTT. This sequence encodes CASRNPGTPSGNTIYF.

A few counts support this clonotype. This chain connects TRBV5-1 to TRBJ2-5; a possible D gene is TRBD1 (5 bases). The germline V gene has CDR1 SGHRS and CDR2 YFSETQ. This CDR3 region has 14 residues. V was clipped by 4 bases and J by 1 base, with 11 bases between them. For the CDR3, the DNA is TGCGCCAGCAGCCTCGGACATCGCCAAGAGACCCAGTACTTC. Amino acid sequence: CASSLGHRQETQYF. Together with reference TRBV5-1 and TRBJ2-5, the CDR3 gives the full variable domain: KAGVTQTPRYLIKTRGQQVTLSCSPISGHRSVSWYQQTPGQGLQFLFEYFSETQRNKGNFPGRFSGRQFSNSRSEMNVSTLELGDSALYLCASSLGHRQETQYFGPGTRLLVL.

The V and J genes are TRBV5-6 and TRBJ2-1; D possibly corresponds to TRBD1 (5 bases). This CDR3 contains 12 residues. The germline gives CDR1 SGHDT, CDR2 YYEEEE. V lost 5 bases and J 4 bases, leaving 7 bases between the germline ends. The CDR3 DNA reads TGTGCCAGCAGGTACAGGTACAATGAGCAGTTCTTC. Encoded protein: CASRYRYNEQFF.

The chain is built from TRBV10-3 and TRBJ1-2; no clear D gene. V lost 0 bases and J 7 bases, leaving 9 bases between the germline ends. This CDR3 contains 13 residues. The germline V gene encodes CDR1 ENHRY and CDR2 SYGVKD. The CDR3 bases are TGTGCCATCAGTGAGTCGACCAACGGTGGCTACACCTTC. It translates to CAISESTNGGYTF.

This clonotype was seen at least ten times. The chain joins TRBV27 to TRBJ2-1; 13 positions agree with TRBD2. The CDR3 consists of 18 residues. The ends lost 4 bases at V and 4 bases at J; junction bases unmatched: 10. Germline-derived CDR1 and CDR2 are MNHEY and SMNVEV (reference sequence). Here the CDR3 DNA reads TGTGCCAGCAGTTCATATGGACTAGCGGGAGAAGCTTACAATGAGCAGTTCTTC. It is translated as CASSSYGLAGEAYNEQFF.

This clonotype was counted many times. The genes are TRBV7-9 and TRBJ2-7; TRBD1 matches at 9 bases. V was clipped by 5 bases and J by 6 bases; unmatched bases: 17. CDR3 length: 17 residues. The germline V gene has CDR1 SEHNR and CDR2 FQNEAQ (reference sequence). In DNA, the CDR3 is TGTGCCAGCAGCCCCACCTCCCCCAAAGAGGACAGGGGCGAGCAGTACTTC. This codes for CASSPTSPKEDRGEQYF.

This clonotype was counted ten times or more. This chain joins TRBV3-1 and TRBJ1-5, with no clear D. V lost 1 base to trimming and J lost 2 bases, with 12 bases between them. Germline V gene sequence: CDR1 LGHDT, CDR2 YNNKEL (reference sequence). This CDR3 is 16 amino acids long. In DNA form, the CDR3 reads TGTGCCAGCAGCCAAGTACCGGCATCGGGCAATCAGCCCCAGCATTTT. Amino acids: CASSQVPASGNQPQHF.

In its sample, this clonotype was seen many times. The chain carries TRBV10-3 and TRBJ1-4; the match to TRBD1 covers 9 bases. The CDR3 spans 14 residues. The V gene's germline CDR1 is ENHRY and CDR2 SYGVKD. Unmatched junction bases numbered 5, after V lost 6 bases and J lost 6 bases. CDR3 nucleotide sequence: TGTGCCATCAGACCGGGACAGGGTGATGAAAAACTGTTTTTT. It is translated as CAIRPGQGDEKLFF.

The genes are TRBV19 and TRBJ1-4, with D maybe TRBD1 (5 bases). CDR3 length equals 15 residues. Trimming stripped 3 bases from V and 7 bases from J, with 15 bases between. The germline CDR1 and CDR2 sequences are LNHDA and SQIVND (reference sequence). CDR3 sequence (DNA): TGTGCCAGTAGTATGGAGAACAGGTTTAGTGAAAAACTGTTTTTT. This codes for CASSMENRFSEKLFF.

The rearrangement links TRBV9 to TRBJ2-3; possibly TRBD1 or TRBD2 for D (6 bases each). Deletions cut 0 bases from V and 0 bases from J, with 17 bases between. The CDR3 covers 18 residues. The germline V gene encodes CDR1 SGDLS and CDR2 YYNGEE. The CDR3 coding sequence is TGTGCCAGCAGCGTAGCTGGGGGGACAAGTGCTAGCACAGATACGCAGTATTTT. Protein: CASSVAGGTSASTDTQYF.

This clonotype was detected many times. The genes are TRBV12-3 or TRBV12-4 and TRBJ1-1; TRBD1 is a possible D gene (6 bases). Trimming shortened V by 4 bases and J by 5 bases, and 11 bases separated the two germline ends. This CDR3 contains 13 residues. DNA of the CDR3: TGTGCCAGCAGTTCTTTGGGGGCTACTGAAGCTTTCTTT. Translation gives CASSSLGATEAFF.

The chain employs TRBV5-1 and TRBJ1-2; no clear D gene. V was pared by 2 bases and J by 3 bases, with 23 bases between. Germline CDR1 and CDR2: SGHRS and YFSETQ. This CDR3 has 18 amino acids. The CDR3 protein is CASSFEVMRPTRDYGYTF. CDR3 DNA sequence: TGCGCCAGCAGCTTTGAAGTCATGCGACCCACACGGGACTATGGCTACACCTTC.

This clonotype was seen repeatedly, ten times or more. The gene calls are TRBV3-1 and TRBJ2-1; unclear D gene. The CDR3 runs 16 residues. The germline V and J ends were trimmed by 5 bases and 4 bases, with 18 bases remaining between them. Germline-derived CDR1 and CDR2 are LGHDT and YNNKEL (reference sequence). CDR3 loop: CASSSGWALGYNEQFF. The CDR3 DNA is TGTGCCAGCAGCTCCGGGTGGGCCCTTGGATACAATGAGCAGTTCTTC.

This clonotype was counted many times. This rearrangement joins TRBV6-1 to TRBJ2-5, with D tentatively TRBD2 (6 bases). Germline CDR1 is MNHNS and CDR2 is SASEGT. The CDR3 runs 15 residues. V was trimmed by 5 bases and J by 3 bases, leaving 16 bases between them. Here the CDR3 reads CASSPAGASEETQYF. The CDR3, as DNA: TGTGCCAGCAGTCCGGCTGGGGCTAGCGAAGAGACCCAGTACTTC.

This clonotype was picked up many times. The chain links TRBV5-1 to TRBJ2-7; 9 positions match TRBD1. The V gene end was trimmed by 4 bases and the J gene end by 2 bases; junction bases not matched to a gene: 10. The CDR3 runs to 16 residues. Germline V gene data show CDR1 as SGHRS and CDR2 as YFSETQ. CDR3 residues: CASSPASGTGPYEQYF. CDR3 bases: TGCGCCAGCAGCCCTGCTTCCGGGACAGGGCCCTACGAGCAGTACTTC.

V and J are TRBV7-9 and TRBJ2-2; D is ambiguous. This CDR3 comprises 15 residues. Germline V gives CDR1 SEHNR, CDR2 FQNEAQ (reference sequence). V gave up 2 bases and J gave up 6 bases, with 13 bases separating them. CDR3 DNA sequence: TGTGCCAGCAGCTTAAGTCTAGGCCTACCCGGGGAGCTGTTTTTT. This sequence encodes CASSLSLGLPGELFF.

A few counts support this clonotype. In nucleotides, the CDR3 is TGTGCCAGCAGTTACCTCGCGGGGACCTCCTACAATGAGCAGTTCTTC. This encodes CASSYLAGTSYNEQFF. The gene calls are TRBV6-5 and TRBJ2-1, with D tentatively TRBD2 (6 bases). CDR3 size: 16 residues. Trimming removed 2 bases from V and 0 bases from J, with 11 bases in between. Looked up from germline, CDR1 is MNHEY and CDR2 is SVGAGI.

This clonotype turned up a few times. The gene calls are TRBV20-1 and TRBJ1-5, with TRBD1 matching over 9 bases. Germline assignment: CDR1 DFQATT and CDR2 SNEGSKA (reference sequence). This CDR3 has 18 amino acids. The junction had 17 bases not matched to a gene; V was cut back by 6 bases and J by 2 bases. CDR3 region: CSAKRGTGGTDGNQPQHF. The CDR3 region has the DNA TGCAGTGCGAAGAGGGGTACAGGGGGCACAGATGGCAATCAGCCCCAGCATTTT.

This rearrangement joins TRBV19 to TRBJ2-6; possibly TRBD1 for D (6 bases). The CDR3 is 17 amino acids. Germline lookup yields CDR1 LNHDA and CDR2 SQIVND (reference sequence). Between the trimmed V and J ends, which lost 9 bases and 0 bases, there was a span of 18 bases. The CDR3 loop is CASGRQEVNSGANVLTF. The CDR3 bases are TGTGCCAGCGGAAGACAGGAAGTAAACTCTGGGGCCAACGTCCTGACTTTC.

This chain joins TRBV11-2 and TRBJ1-4, with TRBD1 matching over 7 bases. Germline V gene data show CDR1 as SGHAT and CDR2 as FQNNGV. The CDR3 totals 15 residues. The ends lost 5 bases at V and 1 base at J; junction bases unmatched: 4. The chain's CDR3 is CASSDQGGTNEKLFF. CDR3 sequence (DNA): TGTGCCAGCAGCGATCAGGGGGGAACTAATGAAAAACTGTTTTTT.

The chain has TRBV7-3 and TRBJ2-7, with D possibly called TRBD1 or TRBD2 (5 bases each). Trimming removed 4 bases at V and 5 bases at J, with 15 bases between. Germline assignment: CDR1 SGHTA and CDR2 FQGTGA. The CDR3 has 14 amino acids. CDR3 in amino acids: CASSSREGANEQYF. CDR3 nucleotides: TGTGCCAGCAGCTCCCGGGAAGGGGCCAACGAGCAGTACTTC.